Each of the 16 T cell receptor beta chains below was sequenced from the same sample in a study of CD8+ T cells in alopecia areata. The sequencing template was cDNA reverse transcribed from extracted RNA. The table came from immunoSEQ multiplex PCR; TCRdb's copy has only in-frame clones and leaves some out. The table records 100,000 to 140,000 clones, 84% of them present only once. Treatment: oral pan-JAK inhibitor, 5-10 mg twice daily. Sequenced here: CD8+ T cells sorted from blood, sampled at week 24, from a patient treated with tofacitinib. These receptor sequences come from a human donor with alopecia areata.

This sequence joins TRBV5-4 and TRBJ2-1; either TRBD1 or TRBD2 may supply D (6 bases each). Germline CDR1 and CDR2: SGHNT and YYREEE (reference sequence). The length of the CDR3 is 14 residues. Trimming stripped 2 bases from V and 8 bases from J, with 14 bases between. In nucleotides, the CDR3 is TGTGCCAGCAGCTTTTCCGGGGGCCCGGATGAGCAGTTCTTC. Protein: CASSFSGGPDEQFF. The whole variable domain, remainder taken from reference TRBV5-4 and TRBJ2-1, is ETGVTQSPTHLIKTRGQQVTLRCSSQSGHNTVSWYQQALGQGPQFIFQYYREEENGRGNFPPRFSGLQFPNYSSELNVNALELDDSALYLCASSFSGGPDEQFFGPGTRLTVL.

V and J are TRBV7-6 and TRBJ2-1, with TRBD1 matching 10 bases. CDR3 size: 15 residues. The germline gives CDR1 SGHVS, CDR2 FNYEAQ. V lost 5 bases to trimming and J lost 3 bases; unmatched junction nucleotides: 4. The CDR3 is CASSPGQGIYNEQFF. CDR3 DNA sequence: TGTGCCAGCAGCCCGGGACAGGGGATCTACAATGAGCAGTTCTTC.

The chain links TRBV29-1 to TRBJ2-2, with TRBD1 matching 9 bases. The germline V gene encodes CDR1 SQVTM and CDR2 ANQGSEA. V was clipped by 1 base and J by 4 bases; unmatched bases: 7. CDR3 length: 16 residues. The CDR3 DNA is TGCAGCGTTGAAGGCGGACAGGGGATTGGCACCGGGGAGCTGTTTTTT. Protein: CSVEGGQGIGTGELFF.

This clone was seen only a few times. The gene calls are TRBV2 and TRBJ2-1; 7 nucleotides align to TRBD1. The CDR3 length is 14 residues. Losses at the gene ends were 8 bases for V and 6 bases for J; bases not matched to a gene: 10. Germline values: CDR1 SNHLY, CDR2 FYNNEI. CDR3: CASLGDSGSNEQFF. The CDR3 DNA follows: TGTGCCAGCTTAGGGGACAGTGGAAGCAATGAGCAGTTCTTC.

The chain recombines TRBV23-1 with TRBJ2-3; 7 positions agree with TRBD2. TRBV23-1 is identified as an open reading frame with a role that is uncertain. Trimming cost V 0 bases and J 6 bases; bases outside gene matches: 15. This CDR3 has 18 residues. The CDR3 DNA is TGCGCCAGCAGTCAATCAAGGCCCAGCGGGGAAATACTGGATACGCAGTATTTT. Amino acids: CASSQSRPSGEILDTQYF.

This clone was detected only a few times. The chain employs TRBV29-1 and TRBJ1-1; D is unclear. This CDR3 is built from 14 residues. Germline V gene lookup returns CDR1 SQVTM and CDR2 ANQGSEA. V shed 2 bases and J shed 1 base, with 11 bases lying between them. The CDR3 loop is CSVESYGQNTEAFF. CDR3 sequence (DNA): TGCAGCGTTGAATCCTACGGCCAGAACACTGAAGCTTTCTTT.

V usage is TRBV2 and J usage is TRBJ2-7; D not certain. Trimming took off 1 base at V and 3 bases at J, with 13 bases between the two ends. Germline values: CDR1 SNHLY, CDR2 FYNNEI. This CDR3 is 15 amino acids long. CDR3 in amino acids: CASSEVGKRLYEQYF. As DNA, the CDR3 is TGTGCCAGCAGTGAAGTAGGGAAAAGGCTCTACGAGCAGTACTTC.

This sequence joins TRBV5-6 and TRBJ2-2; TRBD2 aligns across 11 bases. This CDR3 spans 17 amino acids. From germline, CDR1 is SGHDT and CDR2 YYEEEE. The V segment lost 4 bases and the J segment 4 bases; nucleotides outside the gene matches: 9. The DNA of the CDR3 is TGTGCCAGCAGCACGACTAGCGGGGCGGCGGGCACCGGGGAGCTGTTTTTT. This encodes CASSTTSGAAGTGELFF.

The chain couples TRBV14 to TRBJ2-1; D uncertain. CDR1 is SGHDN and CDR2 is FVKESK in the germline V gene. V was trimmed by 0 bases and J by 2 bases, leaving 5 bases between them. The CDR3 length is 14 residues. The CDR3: CASSQDLPYNEQFF. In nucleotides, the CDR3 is TGTGCCAGCAGCCAAGATCTTCCCTACAATGAGCAGTTCTTC.

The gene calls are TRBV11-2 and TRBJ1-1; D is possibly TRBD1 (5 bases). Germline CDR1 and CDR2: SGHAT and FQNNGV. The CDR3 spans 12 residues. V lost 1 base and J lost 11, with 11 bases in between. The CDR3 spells CASSLGGAGAFF. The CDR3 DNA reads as TGTGCCAGCAGCTTAGGTGGGGCGGGTGCTTTCTTT.

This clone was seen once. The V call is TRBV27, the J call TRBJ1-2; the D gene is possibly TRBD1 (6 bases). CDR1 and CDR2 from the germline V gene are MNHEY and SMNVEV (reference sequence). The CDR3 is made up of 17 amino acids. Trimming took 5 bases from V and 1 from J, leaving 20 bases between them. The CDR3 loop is CASSPTVRQGFNYGYTF. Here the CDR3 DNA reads TGTGCCAGCAGTCCTACCGTACGGCAGGGGTTTAACTATGGCTACACCTTC.

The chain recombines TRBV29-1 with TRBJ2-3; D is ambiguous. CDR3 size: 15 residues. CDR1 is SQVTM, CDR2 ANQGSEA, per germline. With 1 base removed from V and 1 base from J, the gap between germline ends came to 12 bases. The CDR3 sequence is CSVEGSGRGTDTQYF. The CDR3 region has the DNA TGCAGCGTTGAAGGATCAGGACGAGGCACAGATACGCAGTATTTT.

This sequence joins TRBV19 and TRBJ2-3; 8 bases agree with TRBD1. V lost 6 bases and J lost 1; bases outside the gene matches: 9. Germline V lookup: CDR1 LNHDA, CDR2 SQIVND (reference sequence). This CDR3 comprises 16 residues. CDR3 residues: CASSPQGDGGTDTQYF. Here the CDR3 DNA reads TGTGCCAGTAGCCCACAGGGGGACGGGGGCACAGATACGCAGTATTTT.

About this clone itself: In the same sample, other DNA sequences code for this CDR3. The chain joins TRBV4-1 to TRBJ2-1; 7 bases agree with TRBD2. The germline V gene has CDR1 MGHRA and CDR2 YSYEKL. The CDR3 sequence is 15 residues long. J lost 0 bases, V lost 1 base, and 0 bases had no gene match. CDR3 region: CASSQGGSSYNEQFF. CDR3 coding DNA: TGCGCCAGCAGCCAAGGCGGGAGCTCCTACAATGAGCAGTTCTTC.

For the CDR3, the DNA is TGCGCCAGCAGCCAAAACCCGACCGGGACAGAGTACGAGCAGTACTTC. Translated, it gives CASSQNPTGTEYEQYF. This chain links TRBV4-1 with TRBJ2-7, with 7 bases matching TRBD1. V shed 2 bases, J shed 4 bases, and the junction held 11 bases outside the gene matches. The CDR3 consists of 16 residues. Germline V gene data show CDR1 as MGHRA and CDR2 as YSYEKL.

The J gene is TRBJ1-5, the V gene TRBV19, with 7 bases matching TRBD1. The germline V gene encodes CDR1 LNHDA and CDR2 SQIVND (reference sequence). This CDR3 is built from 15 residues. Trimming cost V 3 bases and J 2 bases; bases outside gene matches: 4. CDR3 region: CASSIYRGGNQPQHF. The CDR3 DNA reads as TGTGCCAGTAGTATTTACAGGGGAGGCAATCAGCCCCAGCATTTT.